One T cell receptor beta chain is described in this entry. What it recognizes is unknown. This entry belongs to a study of siplizumab effects on memory and regulatory T cells. About 10^5 TCR templates per sample were sequenced. Only in-frame clones appear in the TCRdb table, and some are missing; sequencing was by immunoSEQ multiplex PCR. The sample contains fewer than 110,000 clones, roughly 91% of which appear only once. CDR1 LNHDA and CDR2 SQIVND come from the germline V gene (reference sequence). V lost 3 bases, J lost 3 bases, and 15 bases lay in between. The length of the CDR3 is 17 residues. Findings and caveats of the study: Suppressive capability of dividing Tregs from siplizumab cultures went unverified. Mapping to unstimulated subsets was achieved for only a minor fraction of alloreactive clones. Reactions containing siplizumab showed mappable alloreactive CD4+ clones averaging 68.8% Treg-derived, versus around 25% in controls.

The sequencing input was non-Treg CD4+ T cells sorted from blood. The sequence was obtained from a human donor in good health. The chain carries TRBV19 and TRBJ2-6, with D perhaps matching TRBD1 (5 bases). The CDR3 reads CASSMQGLALGANVLTF. CDR3 bases: TGTGCCAGTAGTATGCAGGGTCTTGCACTTGGGGCCAACGTCCTGACTTTC.